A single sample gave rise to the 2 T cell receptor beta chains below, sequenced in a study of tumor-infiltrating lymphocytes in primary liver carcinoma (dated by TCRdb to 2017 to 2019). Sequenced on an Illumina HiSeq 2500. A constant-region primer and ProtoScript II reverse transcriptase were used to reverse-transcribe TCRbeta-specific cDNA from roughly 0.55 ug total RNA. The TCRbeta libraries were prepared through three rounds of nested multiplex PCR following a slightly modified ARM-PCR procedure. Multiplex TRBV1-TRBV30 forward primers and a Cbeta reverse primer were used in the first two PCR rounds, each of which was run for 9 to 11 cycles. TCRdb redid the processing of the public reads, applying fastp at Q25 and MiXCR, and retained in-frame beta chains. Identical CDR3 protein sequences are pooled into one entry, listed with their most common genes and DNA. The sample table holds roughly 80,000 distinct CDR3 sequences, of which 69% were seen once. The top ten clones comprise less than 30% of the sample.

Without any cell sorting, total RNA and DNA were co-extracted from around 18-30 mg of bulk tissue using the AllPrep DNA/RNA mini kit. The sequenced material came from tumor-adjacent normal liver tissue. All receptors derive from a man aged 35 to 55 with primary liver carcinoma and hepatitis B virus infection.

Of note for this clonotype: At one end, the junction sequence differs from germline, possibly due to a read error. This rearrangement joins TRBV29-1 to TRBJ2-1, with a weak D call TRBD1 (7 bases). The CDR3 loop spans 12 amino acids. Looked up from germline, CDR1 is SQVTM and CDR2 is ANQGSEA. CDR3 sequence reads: CGARPGGNEQFF. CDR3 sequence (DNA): TGTGGCGCCCGACCAGGGGGGAATGAGCAGTTCTTC.

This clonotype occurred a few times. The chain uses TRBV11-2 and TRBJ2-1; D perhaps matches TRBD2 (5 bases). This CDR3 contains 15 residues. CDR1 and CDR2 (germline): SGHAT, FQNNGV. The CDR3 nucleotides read TGTGTCAGTAGCGATCCCCTGGGGTACTACAATGAGCAGTTCTTC. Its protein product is CVSSDPLGYYNEQFF.